This TCR beta chain was captured in a study of T cell repertoires in cytomegalovirus infection. From germline, CDR1 is MNHNS and CDR2 SASEGT. Between the trimmed V and J ends, which lost 7 bases and 2 bases, there was a span of 11 bases. The CDR3 runs 14 residues. TCRdb used MiXCR to reprocess the reads, holding one entry per CDR3 protein. The sample has about 280,000 distinct CDR3 sequences; roughly 21% are singletons. This clonotype is medium-sized (0.01 to 0.1%). Its antigen is not identified. The rearrangement links TRBV6-1 to TRBJ2-2; tentative D call: TRBD1 (5 bases). The sequencing here drew on cultured PBMCs, taken from culture after CMV antigen stimulation. The sequence derives from a human donor in good health (CMV status not recorded). Some clones in this sample may be carry-over from other donors' samples. This CDR3 is CASTHRTNTGELFF. The CDR3, as DNA: TGTGCCAGCACCCACAGGACAAACACCGGGGAGCTGTTTTTT.